This TCR beta chain was sequenced during a study of shared clonotypes between healthy human individuals. Selected positively for CCR7 and CD45RO-negative, naive CD8 cells excluded terminally differentiated effector memory CD45RA+ cells. Everyone who donated was a Caucasian adult who lived in Nashville, Tennessee. Concerning this clone itself: Its antigen remains unidentified.

Overall study results and limits: Shared clonotypes: roughly 5% naive CD4, about 3.3% naive CD8, 2% to 2.5% memory CD4, under 0.5% memory CD8. On the whole, naive subsets had larger estimated richness than memory subsets had. Clonotype sharing among donors, it was expected, would be affected by sequencing depth.

Using immunoSEQ multiplex PCR, the repertoire was profiled, and TCRdb retains in-frame clones only, with some absent. Of 2 million to 2.5 million clones listed, about 92% are singletons. Sequenced input: naive CD8+ T cells from PBMCs. The clonotype comes from a young man in good health. Some clones in this sample may be carry-over from other donors' samples.

The CDR3 sequence: CASTKVGFSNEKLFF. CDR3 nucleotide sequence: TGTGCCAGCACCAAGGTGGGGTTTTCTAATGAAAAACTGTTTTTT. This chain uses TRBV28 with TRBJ1-4; D remains unclear. CDR3 length: 15 residues. V lost 7 bases and J lost 3, with 15 bases in between. Per germline, CDR1 MDHEN and CDR2 SYDVKM. The whole variable domain, filled in from reference TRBV28 and TRBJ1-4, reads DVKVTQSSRYLVKRTGEKVFLECVQDMDHENMFWYRQDPGLGLRLIYFSYDVKMKEKGDIPEGYSVSREKKERFSLILESASTNQTSMYLCASTKVGFSNEKLFFGSGTQLSVL.